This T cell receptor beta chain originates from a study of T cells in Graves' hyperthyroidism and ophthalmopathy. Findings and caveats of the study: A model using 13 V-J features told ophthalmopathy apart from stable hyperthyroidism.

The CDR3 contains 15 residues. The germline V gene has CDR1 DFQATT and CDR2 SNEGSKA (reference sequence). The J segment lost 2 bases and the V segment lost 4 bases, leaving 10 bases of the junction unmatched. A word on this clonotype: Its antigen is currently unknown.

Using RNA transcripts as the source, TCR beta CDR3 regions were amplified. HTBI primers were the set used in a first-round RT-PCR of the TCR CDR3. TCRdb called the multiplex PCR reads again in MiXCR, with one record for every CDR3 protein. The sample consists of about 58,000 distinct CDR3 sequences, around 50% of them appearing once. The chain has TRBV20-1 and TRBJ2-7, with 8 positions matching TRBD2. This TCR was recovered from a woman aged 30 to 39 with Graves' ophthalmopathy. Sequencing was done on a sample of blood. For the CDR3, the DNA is TGCAGTGCTACCGTCCCCCTAGCGGGTGCCTACGAGCAGTACTTC. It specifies CSATVPLAGAYEQYF.